These 17 T cell receptor beta chains were sequenced from one sample in a study of CD8+CD57+ T cells in acquired aplastic anemia. All patients picked for sequencing had shown, by flow cytometry, an expansion of CD8+CD57+ cells. TCR beta VDJ combinations and CDR3 sequences were profiled from genomic DNA. Via MiXCR, TCRdb re-called the reads, giving one row per CDR3 protein. The sample lists roughly 280,000 distinct CDR3 sequences; roughly 59% were seen once. Sample: sorted CD4+, CD8+, or CD8+CD57+ T cells (not recorded which) from PBMCs. The receptor source for this set is a human donor with aplastic anemia.

The V and J genes are TRBV18 and TRBJ1-4, with D unclear. The CDR3 contains 17 residues. Trimming removed 0 bases from V and 7 bases from J, with 18 bases in between. Looked up from germline, CDR1 is KGHSH and CDR2 is LQKENI. The CDR3: CASSPPAGLGGVEKLFF. In nucleotides, the CDR3 is TGTGCCAGCTCACCACCGGCAGGCCTAGGTGGCGTTGAAAAACTGTTTTTT.

In this sample, this clonotype turned up many times. The chain joins TRBV20-1 to TRBJ2-3, with a tentative D call TRBD1 (5 bases). V lost 3 bases and J 3 bases, leaving 13 bases between the germline ends. Germline lookup yields CDR1 DFQATT and CDR2 SNEGSKA (reference sequence). CDR3 size: 14 residues. In nucleotides, the CDR3 is TGCAGTGCTAGTTCAGGGCACGGAACAGATACGCAGTATTTT. Protein product: CSASSGHGTDTQYF.

There are many counts of this clonotype. The chain carries TRBV6-5 and TRBJ1-1, with D possibly being TRBD1 (5 bases). Germline V gives CDR1 MNHEY, CDR2 SVGAGI. The CDR3 length is 17 residues. Between the trimmed V and J ends, which lost 0 bases and 0 bases, there was a span of 14 bases. The CDR3 DNA reads as TGTGCCAGCAGTTACTCGGTACCAGGGAGTGTGAACACTGAAGCTTTCTTT. Translation: CASSYSVPGSVNTEAFF.

Only a few counts were recorded for this clonotype. The genes are TRBV11-2 and TRBJ2-5; 9 nucleotides agree with TRBD2. Germline V CDR1 and CDR2: SGHAT, FQNNGV. The ends lost 2 bases at V and 5 bases at J; junction bases unmatched: 6. CDR3 length equals 15 residues. CDR3 region: CASSLSGGRAETQYF. The CDR3 DNA reads TGTGCCAGCAGCTTAAGTGGCGGGAGGGCCGAGACCCAGTACTTC.

This clonotype was counted many times. The chain combines TRBV12-5 with TRBJ2-1; perhaps TRBD1 as D (5 bases). This CDR3 comprises 14 residues. V shed 3 bases and J shed 8 bases, with 14 bases lying between them. Germline CDR1 and CDR2: LGHNT and FRNRAP. Here the CDR3 reads CASGFQLGRDEQFF. As DNA, the CDR3 is TGTGCTAGTGGTTTCCAGCTGGGGCGCGATGAGCAGTTCTTC.

This clonotype was picked up many times. This rearrangement joins TRBV9 to TRBJ2-1; 7 bases fit TRBD1. Germline CDR1 SGDLS, CDR2 YYNGEE. V was clipped by 0 bases and J by 3 bases; unmatched bases: 3. The CDR3 length is 15 residues. Written as DNA, the CDR3 is TGTGCCAGCAGCGTAGGCGCAGGGGGCTACAATGAGCAGTTCTTC. Its protein product is CASSVGAGGYNEQFF.

This clonotype was observed a handful of times. The V call is TRBV15, the J call TRBJ2-6, with D unclear. Trimming stripped 1 base from V and 0 bases from J, with 7 bases between. Germline V gene data show CDR1 as LNHNV and CDR2 as YYDKDF (reference sequence). CDR3 length: 16 amino acids. CDR3 in DNA: TGTGCCACCAGCAGAGGCTTCTCCTCTGGGGCCAACGTCCTGACTTTC. This translates into CATSRGFSSGANVLTF.

The chain combines TRBV5-1 with TRBJ1-5; D remains unclear. V was cut by 0 bases and J by 2 bases, with 9 bases left in between. The germline V gene has CDR1 SGHRS and CDR2 YFSETQ. The CDR3 contains 15 residues. The CDR3 is CASSLVAGGNQPQHF. The CDR3 DNA sequence: TGCGCCAGCAGCTTGGTCGCGGGTGGCAATCAGCCCCAGCATTTT.

The genes are TRBV20-1 and TRBJ2-1; 7 bases fit TRBD1. Germline V gene data show CDR1 as DFQATT and CDR2 as SNEGSKA (reference sequence). Trimming removed 5 bases from V and 6 bases from J; junction bases left unmatched: 10. The CDR3 runs to 14 residues. Written as DNA, the CDR3 is TGCAGTGCTCGTCCGGGACAGAAACCCAATGAGCAGTTCTTC. Amino acid sequence: CSARPGQKPNEQFF.

This clonotype was counted only a few times. The chain couples TRBV29-1 to TRBJ2-1; D remains unclear. Trimming stripped 8 bases from V and 8 bases from J, with 4 bases between. Germline V gene sequence: CDR1 SQVTM, CDR2 ANQGSEA. The CDR3 runs to 8 residues. CDR3 region: CSTDEQFF. The CDR3 DNA reads TGCAGCACCGATGAGCAGTTCTTC.

This clonotype was picked up one time. J is TRBJ2-7 and V is TRBV7-2; 8 bases fit TRBD2. Germline CDR1 and CDR2: SGHTA and FQGNSA. Germline trimming cut 4 bases from V and 2 bases from J; bases unmatched to any gene: 4. The CDR3 is 14 residues long. The CDR3 DNA sequence: TGTGCCAGCAGCTCCGGACTAGCCACCTACGAGCAGTACTTC. Residues: CASSSGLATYEQYF.

On this clonotype itself: Given a much more abundant clone one base away, this may be a read error. This chain joins TRBV7-9 and TRBJ2-3, with D perhaps matching TRBD2 (6 bases). Germline V lookup: CDR1 SEHNR, CDR2 FQNEAQ (reference sequence). The V gene lost 5 bases and the J gene lost 7 bases, with 22 bases spanning the gap. There are 16 residues in the CDR3. This CDR3 is CASSPPGAGGTNTQYF. CDR3 coding DNA: TGTGCCAGCAGCCCCCCTGGGGCTGGAGGGACCAATACGCAGTATTTT.

This clonotype was observed once. The rearrangement links TRBV10-3 to TRBJ1-2; D is ambiguous. Germline CDR1 ENHRY, CDR2 SYGVKD. The V end lost 3 bases, the J end lost 1 base, and 18 bases lay between the germline ends. This CDR3 is 17 amino acids long. Here the CDR3 DNA reads TGTGCCATCAGTGACGACTCCGGACTGGACTTTAACTATGGCTACACCTTC. Translated, it gives CAISDDSGLDFNYGYTF.

This clonotype was counted between two and nine times. A much bigger clone sits one base away, suggesting this may be a read error. The chain recombines TRBV9 with TRBJ2-5; TRBD2 matches at 8 bases. Germline V lookup: CDR1 SGDLS, CDR2 YYNGEE. This CDR3 region has 15 residues. CDR3 sequence (DNA): TGTGTCAGCAGCGAGGGACTAGAGGGTCTGGGGGCCCAGTACTTC. Amino acids: CVSSEGLEGLGAQYF.

In this sample, this clonotype turned up many times. V and J are TRBV5-1 and TRBJ2-7, with TRBD1 identical over 8 bases. The CDR3 contains 14 residues. CDR1 SGHRS and CDR2 YFSETQ come from the germline V gene. The junction had 8 bases not matched to a gene; V was cut back by 4 bases and J by 5 bases. The CDR3: CASSEGTGSNEQYF. As DNA, the CDR3 is TGCGCCAGCAGCGAAGGGACAGGTTCAAACGAGCAGTACTTC.

This clonotype came up once. This chain connects TRBV20-1 to TRBJ2-7; weak D call: TRBD2 (6 bases). Germline values: CDR1 DFQATT, CDR2 SNEGSKA (reference sequence). The germline V and J ends were trimmed by 3 bases and 0 bases, with 6 bases remaining between them. The CDR3 is 12 residues long. The CDR3: CSAREGSYEQYF. For the CDR3, the DNA is TGCAGTGCTAGGGAGGGCTCCTACGAGCAGTACTTC.

This clonotype appeared once. Since no conserved phenylalanine or tryptophan closes the CDR3, a read error is the likely cause. The rearrangement uses TRBV7-2 and TRBJ2-1; tentative D call: TRBD1 (5 bases). V was shortened by 4 bases and J by 8 bases, with 15 bases between the two germline ends. Looked up from germline, CDR1 is SGHTA and CDR2 is FQGNSA. The CDR3 consists of 14 residues. The CDR3 coding sequence is TGTGCCAGCAGCTCATCCAGGGCCCGGTATGAGCAGTTCCTC. Its translation is CASSSSRARYEQFL.